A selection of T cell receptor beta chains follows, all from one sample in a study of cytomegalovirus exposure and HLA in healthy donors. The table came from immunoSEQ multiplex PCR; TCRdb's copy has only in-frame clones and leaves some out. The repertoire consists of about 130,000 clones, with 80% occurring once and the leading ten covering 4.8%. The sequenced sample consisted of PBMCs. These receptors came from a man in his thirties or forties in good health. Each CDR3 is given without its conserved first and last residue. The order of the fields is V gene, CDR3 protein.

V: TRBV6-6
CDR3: ASSYTSGYTDTQY

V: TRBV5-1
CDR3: ASSSEGFGSQY

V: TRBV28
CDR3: ASSPSLGRAGETQY

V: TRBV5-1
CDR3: ASSLGDSYSNQPQH

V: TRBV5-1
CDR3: ASSLDQGGSGNTIY

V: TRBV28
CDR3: AIQTGGGYEKLF

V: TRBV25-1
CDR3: ASSDNLAKNIQY

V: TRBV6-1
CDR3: ASSAGGTGMRAF

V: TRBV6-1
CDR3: ASSDVQAYTGELF

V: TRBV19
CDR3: ASSFDRRTVSTEAF

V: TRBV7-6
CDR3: ASSPQARGNTEAF

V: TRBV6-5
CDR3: ASSAGGRTGELF

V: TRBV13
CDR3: ASSSGTSLSEQY

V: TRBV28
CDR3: ASSPRFSGSTDTQY

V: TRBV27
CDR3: ASSFLIWPKLRTVNTEAF

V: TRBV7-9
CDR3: ASSLARGGLSYEQY

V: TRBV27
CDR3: ASRSTGLAAPGGFNEQY